This TCR beta chain was captured in a study of Graves' ophthalmopathy and Graves' hyperthyroidism. Whole-study results and caveats: Most expanded clonotypes in thyroid above 0.001 frequency also showed up in blood.

For repertoire sequencing, the TCR beta CDR3 regions were amplified from RNA transcripts. First-round RT-PCR employed HTBI primers, with a second-round multiplex PCR after it. TCRdb processed the multiplex PCR reads anew with MiXCR; each CDR3 protein has one entry. The sample lists over a million distinct CDR3 sequences; 35% to 40% were seen once. Trimming stripped 4 bases from V and 0 bases from J, with 10 bases between. CDR3 length equals 14 residues. Germline CDR1 reads SGHDN; CDR2 reads FVKESK. Details on this clonotype: Its antigen is not identified.

The specimen sequenced was peripheral blood or thyroid tissue (not recorded which). The sequence was obtained from an adult man with Graves' hyperthyroidism. The chain uses TRBV14 and TRBJ2-7; D gene uncertain. The CDR3 loop is CASSLDTDSYEQYF. The CDR3 coding sequence is TGTGCCAGCAGCCTAGACACCGACTCCTACGAGCAGTACTTC.